These T cell receptor beta chains were read from a single sample in a study of cytomegalovirus exposure and HLA in healthy donors. The method was immunoSEQ multiplex PCR; TCRdb's version includes in-frame clones alone and lacks a portion of them. The data show approximately 210,000 clones, about four fifths seen once. Sequencing input: PBMCs. Receptors were obtained from a man between 18 and 29 years old in good health and CMV-seronegative. Each CDR3 is given with its conserved first and last residue. The D gene is left open where the match is weak. Size values are once, few and many counts, or a class for expanded clones, and some rows have none.

TRBJ2-7 NA TRBV12-5 NA CASGLVSGPGGDYEQYF TGTGCTAGTGGTTTGGTATCTGGGCCAGGTGGGGACTACGAGCAGTACTTC
TRBJ2-1 NA TRBV11-2 NA CASSLDRRGYNEQFF TGTGCCAGCAGCTTAGATAGGAGAGGCTACAATGAGCAGTTCTTC
TRBJ2-6 TRBD2 TRBV27 NA CASSLLGGGSGANVLTF TGTGCCAGCAGTTTATTGGGGGGGGGCTCTGGGGCCAACGTCCTGACTTTC
TRBJ2-7 TRBD1 TRBV7-9 NA CASSPRQGNYEQYF TGTGCCAGCAGCCCCAGACAGGGAAACTACGAGCAGTACTTC
TRBJ2-5 NA TRBV19 NA CASRVSGDGVETQYF TGTGCCAGTAGAGTAAGCGGCGATGGCGTGGAGACCCAGTACTTC
TRBJ2-6 NA TRBV2 NA CASSASGTGANVLTF TGTGCCAGCAGTGCTTCGGGTACTGGGGCCAACGTCCTGACTTTC
TRBJ1-4 TRBD1 TRBV6-5 NA CASSPTQGAREKLFF TGTGCCAGCAGCCCAACCCAGGGGGCGCGTGAAAAACTGTTTTTT
TRBJ2-2 NA TRBV7-8 NA CASSVTLAVHTGELFF TGTGCCAGCAGCGTAACCCTAGCCGTCCATACCGGGGAGCTGTTTTTT
TRBJ2-5 TRBD1 TRBV6-5 NA CASSTGDGTQYF TGTGCCAGCAGCACAGGGGATGGGACCCAGTACTTC
TRBJ2-5 TRBD2 TRBV9 NA CASSGSGGAGETQYF TGTGCCAGCAGCGGTAGCGGGGGGGCCGGGGAGACCCAGTACTTC
TRBJ2-4 TRBD1 TRBV6-4 few CASSDSFGYRGALAKNIQYF TGTGCCAGCAGTGACTCGTTTGGCTACAGGGGAGCCCTAGCCAAAAACATTCAGTACTTC
TRBJ2-5 NA TRBV29-1 once CSADSLQETQYF TGCAGCGCCGACAGCCTCCAAGAGACCCAGTACTTC
TRBJ1-5 NA TRBV7-8 once CASSYNFGETNQPQHF TGTGCCAGCAGCTACAACTTCGGGGAGACCAATCAGCCCCAGCATTTT
TRBJ2-2 NA TRBV19 NA CASIQDWARTNTGELFF TGTGCCAGCATCCAGGACTGGGCCAGGACGAACACCGGGGAGCTGTTTTTT
TRBJ1-1 NA TRBV30 NA CAWSRQLTEAFF TGTGCCTGGAGTAGACAGTTAACTGAAGCTTTCTTT
TRBJ2-2 NA TRBV19 NA CASSIVAGTGELFF TGTGCCAGTAGTATAGTGGCAGGGACCGGGGAGCTGTTTTTT